The 22 T cell receptor beta chains reported below all come from one sample, sequenced in a study of tumor and adjacent non-tumor tissue in lung cancer. Three rounds of nested PCR, following a modified ARM-PCR protocol, produced the TCRbeta library. One entry per CDR3 protein, called by TCRdb with MiXCR from the multiplex PCR reads. The table records 100,000 or so distinct CDR3 sequences, roughly two thirds of them present only once. RNA was extracted from bulk tissue without any cell sorting. This non-tumor lung sample came from over 3 cm beyond the tumor edge. Sequencing used distant non-tumor lung tissue. The source of these receptors is a man aged 30-40 years with non-small cell lung cancer.

To note about this clonotype: In this CDR3 the conserved last residue, phenylalanine or tryptophan, is missing, so a read error is likely. The limits of the CDR3 on the DNA are not certain, so only TCRdb's listed CDR3 is given. This chain joins TRBV20-1 and TRBJ2-2; TRBD2 is the table's D call and was not checked against the DNA. The CDR3 has 16 amino acids, counting both end residues. Per germline, CDR1 DFQATT and CDR2 SNEGSKA (reference sequence). This CDR3 reads CIARPPTAGRTGELFI.

Concerning this clonotype itself: A much bigger clone sits one base away, suggesting this may be a read error. V and J are TRBV6-2 or TRBV6-3 and TRBJ1-6; possible D gene TRBD1, 5 bases. With 4 bases removed from V and 8 bases from J, the gap between germline ends came to 15 bases. The CDR3 totals 15 residues. Germline values: CDR1 MNHEY, CDR2 SVGEGT. The CDR3 spells CASSCAGTGYSPLHF. In nucleotides, the CDR3 is TGTGCCAGCAGTTGCGCCGGGACCGGATATTCACCCCTCCACTTT.

Regarding this clonotype: Relative to the germline gene, one junction end is altered; a read error may explain this. The chain couples TRBV5-6 to TRBJ2-3; 8 positions match TRBD2. From germline, CDR1 is SGHDT and CDR2 YYEEEE. The CDR3 is 16 amino acids. The CDR3 DNA follows: TGTGCCAGCAGCTTGGCTCTAGCGGGCCTCTGGGATACGCAGTTCTTT. It is translated as CASSLALAGLWDTQFF.

As concerns this clonotype: One junction end disagrees with the germline gene, perhaps due to a read error. The V and J genes are TRBV6-5 and TRBJ2-7; D possibly corresponds to TRBD1 (6 bases). Germline CDR1 and CDR2: MNHEY and SVGAGI. There are 14 residues in the CDR3. The CDR3: CASSNREFSYEQYF. The CDR3 DNA sequence: TGTGCCAGCAGCAACAGGGAATTCTCCTACGAGCAGTACTTT.

This clonotype was seen many times. The rearrangement joins TRBV13 to TRBJ1-1; D gene unclear. Trimming left V 4 bases short and J 2 bases short, with 8 bases between. CDR1 and CDR2 (germline): PRHDT, FYEKMQ (reference sequence). This CDR3 region has 13 residues. The CDR3 DNA sequence: TGTGCCAGCAGCTCACGCCTTAACACTGAAGCTTTCTTT. It specifies CASSSRLNTEAFF.

CDR3 amino acids: CASSSGTARYF. The CDR3 DNA is TGTGCCAGCAGCTCCGGGACGGCCAGATATTTT. V and J are TRBV7-9 and TRBJ1-3, with D maybe TRBD1 (5 bases). CDR3 length equals 11 residues. V was trimmed by 4 bases and J by 15 bases, leaving 13 bases between them. The germline V gene has CDR1 SEHNR and CDR2 FQNEAQ (reference sequence).

About this clonotype: It is likely a read error, because the conserved phenylalanine at the end of the CDR3 is missing. The rearrangement joins TRBV24-1 to TRBJ1-5, with unresolved D. CDR3 length equals 15 residues. Trimming pared 5 bases from V and 2 bases from J, leaving 12 bases between. From germline, CDR1 is KGHDR and CDR2 SFDVKD. The chain's CDR3 is CATSGGSTGNQPQHL. For the CDR3, the DNA is TGTGCCACCAGTGGCGGCTCGACCGGCAATCAGCCCCAGCATCTT.

V usage is TRBV7-9 and J usage is TRBJ1-2; a weak D match, TRBD1 (5 bases). V lost 2 bases, J lost 7 bases, and 11 bases lay in between. There are 13 residues in the CDR3. Germline lookup yields CDR1 SEHNR and CDR2 FQNEAQ (reference sequence). Written as DNA, the CDR3 is TGTGCCAGCAGCTTATCGTATGGGGGTGGCTACACCTTC. Translated: CASSLSYGGGYTF. The full variable domain, its missing parts supplied by reference TRBV7-9 and TRBJ1-2, is DTGVSQNPRHKITKRGQNVTFRCDPISEHNRLYWYRQTLGQGPEFLTYFQNEAQLEKSRLLSDRFSAERPKGSFSTLEIQRTEQGDSAMYLCASSLSYGGGYTFGSGTRLTVV.

V usage is TRBV6-5 and J usage is TRBJ1-3; D uncertain. The CDR3 contains 15 residues. Germline assignment: CDR1 MNHEY and CDR2 SVGAGI. Trimming removed 5 bases at V and 1 base at J, with 12 bases between. The CDR3 protein is CASSVKAGSGNTIYF. CDR3 bases: TGTGCCAGCAGTGTCAAGGCAGGATCTGGAAACACCATATATTTT.

Concerning this clonotype: Since no conserved phenylalanine or tryptophan closes the CDR3, a read error is the likely cause. CDR3 in DNA: TGCAGCGTTGAAAGCCGGACAGTGGTCGAGCAGTACTTA. This translates into CSVESRTVVEQYL. The chain has TRBV29-1 and TRBJ2-7, with D maybe TRBD1 (6 bases). Looked up from germline, CDR1 is SQVTM and CDR2 is ANQGSEA. The V end lost 2 bases, the J end lost 6 bases, and 14 bases lay between the germline ends. This CDR3 comprises 13 residues.

The rearrangement links TRBV11-2 to TRBJ2-2; D is ambiguous. The CDR3 covers 14 residues. Trimming took 7 bases from V and 5 from J, leaving 14 bases between them. Germline V gene sequence: CDR1 SGHAT, CDR2 FQNNGV. The CDR3 region has the DNA TGTGCCAGCATCTGGAACATGGGAACCGGGGAGCTGTTTTTT. Translating gives CASIWNMGTGELFF. Based on the CDR3 plus reference TRBV11-2 and TRBJ2-2, the full variable domain is EAGVAQSPRYKIIEKRQSVAFWCNPISGHATLYWYQQILGQGPKLLIQFQNNGVVDDSQLPKDRFSAERLKGVDSTLKIQPAKLEDSAVYLCASIWNMGTGELFFGEGSRLTVL.

About this clonotype itself: As the CDR3 is not closed by the conserved phenylalanine or tryptophan, this likely results from a read error. The chain has TRBV11-2 and TRBJ2-7, with D perhaps matching TRBD2 (6 bases). The CDR3 loop spans 17 amino acids. Germline V lookup: CDR1 SGHAT, CDR2 FQNNGV. CDR3 loop: CASSLDYWRGVPYEQYY. The CDR3 coding sequence is TGTGCCAGCAGCCTAGATTATTGGCGGGGAGTGCCCTACGAGCAGTACTAC.

In the case of this clonotype: It may be a read error: a sequence one base away is much more abundant. This sequence joins TRBV24-1 and TRBJ2-3; 7 bases are a match to TRBD1. Germline-derived CDR1 and CDR2 are KGHDR and SFDVKD. This CDR3 is built from 16 residues. The CDR3 loop is CATSGTGTESTVTQYF. As DNA, the CDR3 is TGTGCCACCAGCGGAACCGGGACAGAGAGCACAGTTACGCAGTATTTT.

The V and J genes are TRBV4-2 and TRBJ2-5; D perhaps matches TRBD2 (6 bases). V was shortened by 6 bases and J by 5 bases, with 19 bases between the two germline ends. In germline, CDR1 is LGHNA, CDR2 YNFKEQ. The CDR3 is 15 amino acids. CDR3 nucleotides: TGTGCCAGCAGGCAGAGGGGTCAGGGAGGCGAGACCCAGTACTTC. It yields the protein CASRQRGQGGETQYF.

For this clonotype: A read error may be the cause here, since a much bigger clone is one base away. The V call is TRBV10-3, the J call TRBJ2-5; 7 nucleotides agree with TRBD2. Germline assignment: CDR1 ENHRY and CDR2 SYGVKD. CDR3 length: 13 residues. V lost 10 bases and J lost 2; bases outside the gene matches: 7. The CDR3, as DNA: TGTGCCACCGCTAGCGGTTCTCAAGAGACCCAGTACTTC. It yields the protein CATASGSQETQYF.

As DNA, the CDR3 is TGCGCCAGCAGTAGCGGACAGGGGGTTTTGCAAGAGACCCAGTACTTC. It translates to CASSSGQGVLQETQYF. The rearrangement joins TRBV10-1 to TRBJ2-5; 10 nucleotides match TRBD1. This CDR3 has 16 residues. V lost 5 bases to trimming and J lost 2 bases; unmatched junction nucleotides: 8. In germline, CDR1 is WNHNN, CDR2 SYGVQD (reference sequence).

Details on this clonotype: At one end, the junction sequence differs from germline, possibly due to a read error. This chain links TRBV20-1 with TRBJ2-2; D is possibly TRBD1 or TRBD2 (5 bases each). There are 14 residues in the CDR3. Germline V CDR1 and CDR2: DFQATT, SNEGSKA (reference sequence). CDR3 region: CSAPKQQGDGDLFF. In DNA form, the CDR3 reads TGCAGTGCTCCTAAACAGCAGGGCGACGGGGACCTGTTTTTT.

This clonotype was observed at least ten times. The chain couples TRBV29-1 to TRBJ2-7; D unresolved. The CDR3 is 13 residues long. Trimming removed 5 bases at V and 2 bases at J, with 13 bases between. Germline V gene lookup returns CDR1 SQVTM and CDR2 ANQGSEA. Here the CDR3 DNA reads TGCAGCGTTAGACTTGGCAGCCCCTACGAGCAGTACTTC. Translated, it gives CSVRLGSPYEQYF.

Comments on this clonotype: One end of the junction does not line up with germline, which may come from a read error. This CDR3 is CRVVRGNTEASF. The CDR3 coding sequence is TGCAGGGTTGTTCGGGGGAACACTGAAGCTTCCTTT. V is TRBV29-1 and J is TRBJ1-1; tentative D call: TRBD1 (5 bases). The CDR3 totals 12 residues. In germline, CDR1 is SQVTM, CDR2 ANQGSEA.

This clonotype was detected only a few times. A junction boundary mismatches the germline segment, possibly from a read error. V usage is TRBV11-2 and J usage is TRBJ2-1; 9 nucleotides line up with TRBD2. This CDR3 spans 15 amino acids. Germline CDR1 and CDR2: SGHAT and FQNNGV. CDR3 residues: CASSLILAGTDVQFF. CDR3 in DNA: TGTGCTAGCAGCTTAATCCTAGCGGGGACTGATGTGCAGTTCTTC.

As for this clonotype: The CDR3 ends on some other residue instead of the conserved phenylalanine or tryptophan, so this is likely a read error. This sequence joins TRBV29-1 and TRBJ2-1; 9 bases are shared with TRBD2. After removal of 8 bases from V and 12 bases from J, the junction contained 11 bases not matched to a gene. This CDR3 has 12 residues. CDR1 and CDR2 from the germline V gene are SQVTM and ANQGSEA. The CDR3 region has the DNA TGCAGCCTTCAGCGGGGGGCGGGGGTGCAGTTCTCC. It translates to CSLQRGAGVQFS.

Comment on this clonotype: The junction departs from germline at one end; a sequencing error may be responsible. J is TRBJ2-1 and V is TRBV11-2; 7 positions agree with TRBD2. The CDR3 spans 15 residues. Per the germline V gene, CDR1 is SGHAT and CDR2 is FQNNGV. DNA for the CDR3: TGTGCCAGCAGGAATGGACTAGTGGGCGACAATGAGCAATTCTTC. Translation: CASRNGLVGDNEQFF.